This entry lists 9 T cell receptor beta chains sequenced from one sample in a study of blood T cells in healthy people across ages. Together with a sample-barcoded 5' primer, a J-beta primer mix was included in a second PCR lasting 7 to 11 cycles. TCRdb re-derived calls from the 5' RACE reads in MiXCR, one entry per CDR3 protein. The sample consists of some 1 million distinct CDR3 sequences, 35% to 50% of them appearing once. The sample taken for sequencing was blood. Receptors were obtained from a woman in her fifties or sixties in good health.

The chain has TRBV7-6 and TRBJ2-7; 10 bases agree with TRBD1. Trimming removed 0 bases from V and 5 bases from J; junction bases left unmatched: 4. The CDR3 extends over 15 amino acids. The V gene's germline CDR1 is SGHVS and CDR2 FNYEAQ. As DNA, the CDR3 is TGTGCCAGCAGCTTAGCGACAGGGGGCGGCGACGAGCAGTACTTC. As protein: CASSLATGGGDEQYF.

Details on this clonotype: A junction boundary mismatches the germline segment, possibly from a read error. J is TRBJ2-3 and V is TRBV20-1, with 8 bases lining up with TRBD2. Per germline, CDR1 DFQATT and CDR2 SNEGSKA (reference sequence). This CDR3 is 15 amino acids long. DNA of the CDR3: TGCAGTGCTAGAGGGGGCGGGAGGAGCATAGATACGCAGTATTTT. It encodes CSARGGGRSIDTQYF.

The chain couples TRBV15 to TRBJ2-5; possible D gene TRBD2, 5 bases. The CDR3 runs 12 residues. V shed 1 base and J shed 11 bases, with 11 bases lying between them. Germline V gene lookup returns CDR1 LNHNV and CDR2 YYDKDF (reference sequence). The CDR3 here is CATSRAGLAQYF. The CDR3 nucleotides are TGTGCCACCAGCAGAGCTGGATTAGCGCAGTACTTC.

The chain is built from TRBV7-9 and TRBJ2-5; no clear D gene. Germline CDR1 and CDR2: SEHNR and FQNEAQ (reference sequence). CDR3 length: 16 residues. The germline V and J ends were trimmed by 2 bases and 2 bases, with 15 bases remaining between them. CDR3 sequence (DNA): TGTGCCAGCAGCTTATATGACCGAACTATTCAAGAGACCCAGTACTTC. Its protein is CASSLYDRTIQETQYF.

This clonotype has more than one count but fewer than ten. This sequence joins TRBV25-1 and TRBJ1-2; TRBD1 aligns across 8 bases. The V gene end was trimmed by 8 bases and the J gene end by 5 bases; junction bases not matched to a gene: 7. CDR1 is MGHDK and CDR2 is SYGVNS in the germline V gene. The CDR3 extends over 13 amino acids. This chain's CDR3 is CASAGTGGYGYTF. The CDR3 region has the DNA TGTGCCAGCGCCGGGACAGGCGGGTATGGCTACACCTTC.

This chain links TRBV28 with TRBJ1-4; possible D gene TRBD1, 6 bases. This CDR3 comprises 14 residues. V dropped 6 bases and J dropped 13 bases, with 21 bases sitting between them. In germline, CDR1 is MDHEN, CDR2 SYDVKM. CDR3 residues: CASSPDRLRGGLFF. CDR3 in DNA: TGTGCCAGCAGCCCGGACCGTCTAAGGGGGGGACTGTTTTTT.

The V gene is TRBV6-5, the J gene TRBJ2-5, with D tentatively TRBD1 or TRBD2 (6 bases each). The germline CDR1 and CDR2 sequences are MNHEY and SVGAGI. The CDR3 spans 13 residues. Trimming shortened V by 6 bases and J by 4 bases, and 12 bases separated the two germline ends. CDR3 bases: TGTGCCAGCAGGAAGGGGGGATCAGAGACCCAGTACTTC. It specifies CASRKGGSETQYF.

The rearrangement links TRBV28 to TRBJ2-7, with 7 bases identical to TRBD1. Germline V gives CDR1 MDHEN, CDR2 SYDVKM. V shed 6 bases and J 5 bases; nucleotides not matched to a gene: 13. This CDR3 is built from 15 residues. CDR3 nucleotides: TGTGCCAGCAGCGCTAGACAGGGTTCACTCGACGAGCAGTACTTC. It specifies CASSARQGSLDEQYF.

This clonotype appeared a few times. This rearrangement joins TRBV15 to TRBJ2-3, with 12 bases lining up with TRBD2. V shed 3 bases and J 2 bases; nucleotides not matched to a gene: 9. CDR1 is LNHNV and CDR2 is YYDKDF in the germline V gene (reference sequence). The CDR3 spans 18 residues. In DNA form, the CDR3 reads TGTGCCACCAGCAGGGAAACGACTAGCGGGGGACCCACAGATACGCAGTATTTT. Translating gives CATSRETTSGGPTDTQYF.